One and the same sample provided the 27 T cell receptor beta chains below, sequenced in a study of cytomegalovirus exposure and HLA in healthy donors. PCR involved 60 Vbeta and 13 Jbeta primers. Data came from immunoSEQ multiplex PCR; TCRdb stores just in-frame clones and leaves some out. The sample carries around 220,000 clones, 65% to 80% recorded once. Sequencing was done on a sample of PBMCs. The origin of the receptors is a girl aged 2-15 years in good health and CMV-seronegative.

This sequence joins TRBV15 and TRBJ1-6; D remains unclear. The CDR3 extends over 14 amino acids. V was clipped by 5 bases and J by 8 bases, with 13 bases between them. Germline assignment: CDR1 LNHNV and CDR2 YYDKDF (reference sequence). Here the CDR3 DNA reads TGTGCCACCAGCCCCCTCCTTTACTATTCACCCCTCCACTTT. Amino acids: CATSPLLYYSPLHF.

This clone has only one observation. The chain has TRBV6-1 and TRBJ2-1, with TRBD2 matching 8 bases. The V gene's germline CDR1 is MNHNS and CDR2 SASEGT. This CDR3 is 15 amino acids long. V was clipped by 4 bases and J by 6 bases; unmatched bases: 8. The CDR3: CASSVGSGAFNEQFF. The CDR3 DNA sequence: TGTGCCAGCAGTGTTGGTAGCGGGGCCTTCAATGAGCAGTTCTTC.

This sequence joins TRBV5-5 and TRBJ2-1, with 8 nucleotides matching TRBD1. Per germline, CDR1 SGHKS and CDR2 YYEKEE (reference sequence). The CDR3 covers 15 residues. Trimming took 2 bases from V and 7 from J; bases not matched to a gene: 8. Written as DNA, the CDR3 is TGTGCCAGCAGCTTATTTGGGACAGGTGATAATGAGCAGTTCTTC. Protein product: CASSLFGTGDNEQFF.

This chain's CDR3 is CASSELVQGLGGYTF. The CDR3 DNA follows: TGTGCCAGCAGCGAGTTAGTCCAGGGGCTAGGGGGCTACACCTTC. The chain has TRBV9 and TRBJ1-2, with a possible D match to TRBD1 (6 bases). Trimming took 3 bases from V and 8 from J, leaving 20 bases between them. The germline V gene encodes CDR1 SGDLS and CDR2 YYNGEE. This CDR3 spans 15 amino acids.

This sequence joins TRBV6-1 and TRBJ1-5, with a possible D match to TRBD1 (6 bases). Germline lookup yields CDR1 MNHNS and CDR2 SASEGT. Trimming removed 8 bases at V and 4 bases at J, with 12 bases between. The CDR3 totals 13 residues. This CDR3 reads CASSTQGNQPQHF. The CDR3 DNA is TGTGCCAGCTCGACCCAGGGGAATCAGCCCCAGCATTTT.

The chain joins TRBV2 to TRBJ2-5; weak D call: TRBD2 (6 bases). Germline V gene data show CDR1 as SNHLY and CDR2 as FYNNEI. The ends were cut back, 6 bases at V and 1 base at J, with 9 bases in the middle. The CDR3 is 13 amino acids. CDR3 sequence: CASSLGLQETQYF. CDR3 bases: TGTGCCAGCAGCTTGGGACTCCAAGAGACCCAGTACTTC.

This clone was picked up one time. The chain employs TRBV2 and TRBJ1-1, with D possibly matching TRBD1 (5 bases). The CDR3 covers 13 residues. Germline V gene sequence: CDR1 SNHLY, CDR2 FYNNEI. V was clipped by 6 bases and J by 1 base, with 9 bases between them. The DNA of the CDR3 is TGTGCCAGCAGACGGGACTGGAACACTGAAGCTTTCTTT. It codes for CASRRDWNTEAFF.

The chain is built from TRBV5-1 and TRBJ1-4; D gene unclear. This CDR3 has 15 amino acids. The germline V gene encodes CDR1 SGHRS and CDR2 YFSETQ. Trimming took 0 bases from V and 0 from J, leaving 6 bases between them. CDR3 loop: CASSLGGATNEKLFF. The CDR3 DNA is TGCGCCAGCAGCTTGGGGGGAGCAACTAATGAAAAACTGTTTTTT.

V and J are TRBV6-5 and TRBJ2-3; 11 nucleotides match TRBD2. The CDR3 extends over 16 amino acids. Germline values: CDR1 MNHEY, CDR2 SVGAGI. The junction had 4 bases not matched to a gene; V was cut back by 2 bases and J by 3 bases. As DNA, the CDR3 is TGTGCCAGCAGTTACCTAGCGGGGGGACTTACAGATACGCAGTATTTT. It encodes CASSYLAGGLTDTQYF.

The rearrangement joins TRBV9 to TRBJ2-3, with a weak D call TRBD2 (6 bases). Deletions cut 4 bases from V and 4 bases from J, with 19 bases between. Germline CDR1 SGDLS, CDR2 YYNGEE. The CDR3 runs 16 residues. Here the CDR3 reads CASSHPAGRGSDTQYF. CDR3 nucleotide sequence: TGTGCCAGCAGCCACCCGGCGGGGCGGGGATCAGATACGCAGTATTTT. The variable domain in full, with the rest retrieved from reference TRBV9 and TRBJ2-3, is DSGVTQTPKHLITATGQRVTLRCSPRSGDLSVYWYQQSLDQGLQFLIQYYNGEERAKGNILERFSAQQFPDLHSELNLSSLELGDSALYFCASSHPAGRGSDTQYFGPGTRLTVL.

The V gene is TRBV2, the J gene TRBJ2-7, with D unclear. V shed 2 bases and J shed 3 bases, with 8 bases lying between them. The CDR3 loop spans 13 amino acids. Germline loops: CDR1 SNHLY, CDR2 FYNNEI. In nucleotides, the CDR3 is TGTGCCAGCAGTGAACTTGGCGGCTACGAGCAGTACTTC. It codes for CASSELGGYEQYF.

The CDR3 is CASSFDRDKAFF. The CDR3 DNA reads TGTGCCAGCAGCTTTGACAGGGATAAAGCTTTCTTT. This chain joins TRBV7-9 and TRBJ1-1, with TRBD1 matching over 7 bases. CDR1 SEHNR and CDR2 FQNEAQ come from the germline V gene (reference sequence). The CDR3 extends over 12 amino acids. The J segment lost 9 bases and the V segment lost 3 bases, leaving 4 bases of the junction unmatched.

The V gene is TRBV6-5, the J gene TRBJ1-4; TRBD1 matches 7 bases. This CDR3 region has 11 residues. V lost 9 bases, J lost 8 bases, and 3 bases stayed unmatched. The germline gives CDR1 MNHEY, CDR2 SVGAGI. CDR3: CASAGGEKLFF. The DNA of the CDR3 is TGTGCCAGTGCAGGGGGAGAAAAACTGTTTTTT.

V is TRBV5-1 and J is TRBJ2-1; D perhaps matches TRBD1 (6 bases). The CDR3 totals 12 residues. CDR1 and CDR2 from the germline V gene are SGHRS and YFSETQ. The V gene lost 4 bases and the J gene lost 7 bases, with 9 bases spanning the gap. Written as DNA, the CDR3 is TGCGCCAGCAGCCCTACAGGGAATGAGCAGTTCTTC. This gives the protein CASSPTGNEQFF. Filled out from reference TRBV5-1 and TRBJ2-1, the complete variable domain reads KAGVTQTPRYLIKTRGQQVTLSCSPISGHRSVSWYQQTPGQGLQFLFEYFSETQRNKGNFPGRFSGRQFSNSRSEMNVSTLELGDSALYLCASSPTGNEQFFGPGTRLTVL.

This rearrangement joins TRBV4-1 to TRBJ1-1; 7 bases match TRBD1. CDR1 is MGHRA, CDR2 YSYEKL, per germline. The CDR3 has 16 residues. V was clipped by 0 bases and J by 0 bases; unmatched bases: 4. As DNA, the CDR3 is TGCGCCAGCAGCCAAGATGAGGGGGCCCTGAACACTGAAGCTTTCTTT. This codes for CASSQDEGALNTEAFF.

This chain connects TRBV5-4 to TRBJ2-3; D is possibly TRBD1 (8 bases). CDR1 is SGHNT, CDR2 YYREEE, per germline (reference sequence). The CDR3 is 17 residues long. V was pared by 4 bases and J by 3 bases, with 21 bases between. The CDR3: CASSPAQGAGVTDTQYF. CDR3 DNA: TGTGCCAGCAGCCCGGCCCAGGGGGCGGGGGTTACAGATACGCAGTATTTT.

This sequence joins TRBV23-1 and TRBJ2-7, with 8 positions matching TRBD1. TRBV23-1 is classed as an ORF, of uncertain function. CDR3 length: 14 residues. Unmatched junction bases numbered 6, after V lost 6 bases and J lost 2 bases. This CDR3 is CASRWGTGAYEQYF. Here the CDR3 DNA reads TGCGCCAGCAGATGGGGGACAGGAGCCTACGAGCAGTACTTC.

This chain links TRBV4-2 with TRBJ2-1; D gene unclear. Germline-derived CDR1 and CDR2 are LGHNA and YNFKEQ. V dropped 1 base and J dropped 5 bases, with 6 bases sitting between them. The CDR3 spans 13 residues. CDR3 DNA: TGTGCCAGCAGCCAAGGTGTAAACAATGAGCAGTTCTTC. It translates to CASSQGVNNEQFF.

Written as DNA, the CDR3 is TGTGCCAGCAGTGTAATAGGACTAGCGGGAGGCCGAGGGAACTATGAGCAGTTCTTC. Translation: CASSVIGLAGGRGNYEQFF. The rearrangement joins TRBV27 to TRBJ2-1; TRBD2 matches 14 bases. The V and J ends lost 5 bases and 8 bases, in that order; junction bases with no gene match: 17. This CDR3 has 19 residues. Germline CDR1 and CDR2: MNHEY and SMNVEV (reference sequence).

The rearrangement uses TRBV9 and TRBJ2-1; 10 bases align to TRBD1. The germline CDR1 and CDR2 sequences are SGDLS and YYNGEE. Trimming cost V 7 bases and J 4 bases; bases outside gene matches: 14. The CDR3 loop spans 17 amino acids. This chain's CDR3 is CASAAPPGQGPYNEQFF. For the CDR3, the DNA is TGTGCCAGCGCCGCCCCCCCGGGACAGGGGCCTTACAATGAGCAGTTCTTC.

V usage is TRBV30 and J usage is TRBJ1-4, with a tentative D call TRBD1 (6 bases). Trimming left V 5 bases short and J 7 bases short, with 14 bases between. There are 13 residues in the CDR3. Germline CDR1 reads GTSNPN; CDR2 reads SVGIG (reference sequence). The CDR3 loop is CAWGTQTVEKLFF. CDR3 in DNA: TGTGCCTGGGGGACACAAACGGTTGAAAAACTGTTTTTT. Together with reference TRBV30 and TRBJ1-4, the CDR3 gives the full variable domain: SQTIHQWPATLVQPVGSPLSLECTVEGTSNPNLYWYRQAAGRGLQLLFYSVGIGQISSEVPQNLSASRPQDRQFILSSKKLLLSDSGFYLCAWGTQTVEKLFFGSGTQLSVL.

The CDR3 loop reads CASSFGQGSYEQYF. CDR3 in DNA: TGTGCCAGCAGTTTCGGACAGGGATCCTACGAGCAGTACTTC. The chain employs TRBV27 and TRBJ2-7; 8 nucleotides align to TRBD1. This CDR3 is 14 amino acids long. V lost 3 bases and J lost 1; bases outside the gene matches: 2. Germline lookup yields CDR1 MNHEY and CDR2 SMNVEV (reference sequence).

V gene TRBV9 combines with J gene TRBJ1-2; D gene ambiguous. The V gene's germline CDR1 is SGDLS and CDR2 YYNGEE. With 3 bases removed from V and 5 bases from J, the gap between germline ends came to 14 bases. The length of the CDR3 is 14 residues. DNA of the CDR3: TGTGCCAGCAGCGCCAGCGACCGCCCTTATGGCTACACCTTC. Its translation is CASSASDRPYGYTF.

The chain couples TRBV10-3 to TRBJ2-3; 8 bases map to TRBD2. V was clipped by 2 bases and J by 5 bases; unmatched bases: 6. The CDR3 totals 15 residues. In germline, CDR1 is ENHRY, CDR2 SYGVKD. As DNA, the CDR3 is TGTGCCATCAGTGAGGAAATTAGCGGGATAGATACGCAGTATTTT. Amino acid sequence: CAISEEISGIDTQYF.

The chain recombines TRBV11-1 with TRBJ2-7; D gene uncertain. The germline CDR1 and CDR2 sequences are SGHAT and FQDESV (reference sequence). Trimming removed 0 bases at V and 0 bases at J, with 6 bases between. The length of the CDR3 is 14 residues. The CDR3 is CASSLAPSSYEQYF. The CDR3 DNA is TGTGCCAGCAGCTTAGCCCCTAGCTCCTACGAGCAGTACTTC.

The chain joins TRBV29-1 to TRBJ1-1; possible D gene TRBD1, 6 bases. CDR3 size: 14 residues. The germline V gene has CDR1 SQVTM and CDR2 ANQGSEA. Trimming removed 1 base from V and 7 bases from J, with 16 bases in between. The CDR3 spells CSVEGGQRSGEAFF. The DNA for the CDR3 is TGCAGCGTTGAAGGTGGACAGCGTTCGGGTGAAGCTTTCTTT.

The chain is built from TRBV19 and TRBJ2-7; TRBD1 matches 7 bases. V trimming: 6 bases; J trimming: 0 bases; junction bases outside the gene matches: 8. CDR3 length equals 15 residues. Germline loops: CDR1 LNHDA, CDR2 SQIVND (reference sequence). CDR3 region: CASSPTGSNSYEQYF. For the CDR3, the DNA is TGTGCCAGTAGCCCGACAGGGTCTAACTCCTACGAGCAGTACTTC.